The 27 T cell receptor beta chains in this list originate from one sample, sequenced in a study of radiotherapy plus CTLA-4 blockade in lung cancer. Libraries were prepared by immunoSEQ multiplex PCR; TCRdb keeps only in-frame clonotypes and omits some of them. The table lists 70,000 to 95,000 clones, about four fifths of them singletons. The material was peripheral blood, obtained from a patient treated with radiotherapy plus ipilimumab. The receptors originated from a human donor with non-small cell lung cancer that progressed on radiotherapy plus ipilimumab.

The rearrangement uses TRBV30 and TRBJ1-3; D remains ambiguous. The CDR3 is 13 residues long. Deletions cut 4 bases from V and 2 bases from J, with 9 bases between. CDR1 is GTSNPN, CDR2 SVGIG, per germline (reference sequence). The CDR3 DNA reads as TGTGCCTGGACTGTAGTAGCTGGAAACACCATATATTTT. Translating gives CAWTVVAGNTIYF.

The chain joins TRBV4-1 to TRBJ1-6; 9 bases align to TRBD1. The J segment lost 7 bases and the V segment lost 0 bases, leaving 10 bases of the junction unmatched. Germline loops: CDR1 MGHRA, CDR2 YSYEKL. The CDR3 length is 18 residues. CDR3 sequence: CASSQDVGGQGRNSPLHF. The DNA of the CDR3 is TGCGCCAGCAGCCAAGATGTAGGGGGACAGGGCCGAAATTCACCCCTCCACTTT.

This clone occurred once. This CDR3 reads CASSPQGAVGEKLFF. CDR3 DNA sequence: TGCGCCAGCAGCCCCCAGGGGGCAGTTGGCGAAAAACTGTTTTTT. V is TRBV4-1 and J is TRBJ1-4; TRBD1 matches 8 bases. V lost 4 bases, J lost 8 bases, and 9 bases stayed unmatched. The CDR3 sequence is 15 residues long. Germline-derived CDR1 and CDR2 are MGHRA and YSYEKL.

V and J are TRBV20-1 and TRBJ2-7; a weak D match, TRBD1 (5 bases). Germline V gene data show CDR1 as DFQATT and CDR2 as SNEGSKA (reference sequence). This CDR3 has 11 amino acids. Trimming took off 6 bases at V and 4 bases at J, with 10 bases between the two ends. CDR3 amino acids: CSAFQGYEQYF. The CDR3 DNA reads TGCAGTGCCTTCCAGGGATACGAGCAGTACTTC.

V is TRBV6-5 and J is TRBJ2-1; 8 nucleotides match TRBD1. J lost 4 bases, V lost 2 bases, and 4 bases had no gene match. CDR1 is MNHEY and CDR2 is SVGAGI in the germline V gene. The CDR3 consists of 15 residues. The CDR3 region is CASSYGTGLYNEQFF. The CDR3 DNA reads TGTGCCAGCAGTTACGGGACAGGTCTATACAATGAGCAGTTCTTC.

The V call is TRBV10-3, the J call TRBJ1-3; D may be TRBD1 (5 bases). V shed 10 bases and J shed 0 bases, with 7 bases lying between them. Per germline, CDR1 ENHRY and CDR2 SYGVKD. The CDR3 loop spans 12 amino acids. The CDR3 protein is CATQGSGNTIYF. The CDR3, as DNA: TGTGCCACCCAGGGCTCTGGAAACACCATATATTTT.

This clone was seen just once. V is TRBV7-3 and J is TRBJ1-1; tentatively, D is TRBD1 (6 bases). Germline V gene lookup returns CDR1 SGHTA and CDR2 FQGTGA. Trimming removed 2 bases at V and 4 bases at J, with 8 bases between. The CDR3 is 13 amino acids. The DNA for the CDR3 is TGTGCCAGCAGCTTAGGGGGGCTCACTGAAGCTTTCTTT. Its protein is CASSLGGLTEAFF.

This clone was detected only once. The chain joins TRBV20-1 to TRBJ2-7, with D tentatively TRBD1 (6 bases). This CDR3 is 11 amino acids long. V lost 6 bases, J lost 3 bases, and 9 bases lay in between. CDR1 is DFQATT, CDR2 SNEGSKA, per germline (reference sequence). Here the CDR3 reads CSAGQFYEQYF. The CDR3 nucleotides read TGCAGTGCAGGACAGTTCTACGAGCAGTACTTC.

The V and J genes are TRBV6-1 and TRBJ1-1, with TRBD1 matching 7 bases. Per the germline V gene, CDR1 is MNHNS and CDR2 is SASEGT. The CDR3 covers 15 residues. J lost 0 bases, V lost 2 bases, and 3 bases had no gene match. The CDR3 DNA reads as TGTGCCAGCAGTGAACCGGGACAGATGAACACTGAAGCTTTCTTT. As protein: CASSEPGQMNTEAFF.

The CDR3 region is CASSLDSGGYNEQFF. In DNA form, the CDR3 reads TGCGCCAGCAGCTTGGATTCAGGGGGATACAATGAGCAGTTCTTC. The chain has TRBV5-1 and TRBJ2-1; TRBD1 matches at 7 bases. V was clipped by 0 bases and J by 4 bases; unmatched bases: 4. This CDR3 contains 15 residues. Looked up from germline, CDR1 is SGHRS and CDR2 is YFSETQ.

This chain links TRBV18 with TRBJ2-3; D is unclear. The CDR3 contains 14 residues. Germline V lookup: CDR1 KGHSH, CDR2 LQKENI. Deletions cut 0 bases from V and 6 bases from J, with 10 bases between. The CDR3 is CASSPPGKVDTQYF. DNA of the CDR3: TGTGCCAGCTCACCACCGGGAAAGGTGGATACGCAGTATTTT. The variable domain in full, completed from reference TRBV18 and TRBJ2-3, reads NAGVMQNPRHLVRRRGQEARLRCSPMKGHSHVYWYRQLPEEGLKFMVYLQKENIIDESGMPKERFSAEFPKEGPSILRIQQVVRGDSAAYFCASSPPGKVDTQYFGPGTRLTVL.

The rearrangement links TRBV6-6 to TRBJ1-5; D may be TRBD1 (5 bases). The CDR3 loop spans 15 amino acids. The germline gives CDR1 MNHNY, CDR2 SVGAGI (reference sequence). V was clipped by 7 bases and J by 1 base, with 14 bases between them. CDR3 coding DNA: TGTGCCAGCACCTCGGGACGATTCAGCAATCAGCCCCAGCATTTT. Translating it yields CASTSGRFSNQPQHF.

This rearrangement joins TRBV4-2 to TRBJ2-3, with D perhaps TRBD1 (5 bases). The germline gives CDR1 LGHNA, CDR2 YNFKEQ. V dropped 1 base and J dropped 4 bases, with 6 bases sitting between them. This CDR3 is built from 13 residues. The CDR3, as DNA: TGTGCCAGCAGCCAAGTGGGGCCAGATACGCAGTATTTT. Translation gives CASSQVGPDTQYF.

This rearrangement joins TRBV5-4 to TRBJ2-2; D tentatively reads TRBD1 or TRBD2 (5 bases each). The CDR3 spans 17 residues. From germline, CDR1 is SGHNT and CDR2 YYREEE (reference sequence). Trimming shortened V by 0 bases and J by 3 bases, and 15 bases separated the two germline ends. CDR3 amino acids: CASSLVSWGFDTGELFF. The DNA of the CDR3 is TGTGCCAGCAGCTTGGTGTCGTGGGGGTTTGACACCGGGGAGCTGTTTTTT. The variable domain in full, with the rest retrieved from reference TRBV5-4 and TRBJ2-2, is ETGVTQSPTHLIKTRGQQVTLRCSSQSGHNTVSWYQQALGQGPQFIFQYYREEENGRGNFPPRFSGLQFPNYSSELNVNALELDDSALYLCASSLVSWGFDTGELFFGEGSRLTVL.

Only a few counts were recorded for this clone. The chain couples TRBV5-1 to TRBJ2-5; 8 nucleotides line up with TRBD1. The J segment lost 5 bases and the V segment lost 3 bases, leaving 9 bases of the junction unmatched. Germline V gene lookup returns CDR1 SGHRS and CDR2 YFSETQ. The CDR3 has 15 residues. CDR3 amino acids: CASSSQGAVKETQYF. DNA of the CDR3: TGCGCCAGCAGCTCCCAGGGGGCGGTCAAGGAGACCCAGTACTTC.

The rearrangement uses TRBV30 and TRBJ1-1; no definite D call. Germline V lookup: CDR1 GTSNPN, CDR2 SVGIG (reference sequence). V was trimmed by 0 bases and J by 11 bases, leaving 16 bases between them. CDR3 length equals 13 residues. The CDR3: CAWSVGSVGRAFF. For the CDR3, the DNA is TGTGCCTGGAGTGTAGGTAGCGTAGGGAGGGCTTTCTTT.

The V and J genes are TRBV7-2 and TRBJ1-5, with no clear D. The CDR3 covers 14 residues. Per germline, CDR1 SGHTA and CDR2 FQGNSA. The V gene lost 4 bases and the J gene lost 0 bases, with 7 bases spanning the gap. The CDR3 here is CASSSGYSNQPQHF. Here the CDR3 DNA reads TGTGCCAGCAGCTCAGGATATAGCAATCAGCCCCAGCATTTT.

The V and J genes are TRBV5-1 and TRBJ2-1; D call uncertain. Germline CDR1 is SGHRS and CDR2 is YFSETQ. V gave up 0 bases and J gave up 10 bases, with 11 bases separating them. The CDR3 length is 13 residues. This chain's CDR3 is CASSLAAQSEQFF. The CDR3 nucleotides are TGCGCCAGCAGCTTGGCGGCCCAGAGCGAGCAGTTCTTC.

The rearrangement uses TRBV29-1 and TRBJ2-2; D not certain. V gave up 6 bases and J gave up 6 bases, with 17 bases separating them. Germline V gene lookup returns CDR1 SQVTM and CDR2 ANQGSEA. The length of the CDR3 is 14 residues. CDR3 DNA: TGCAGCGTCTGGAGTGGTGGCCTGCCCGGGGAGCTGTTTTTT. This encodes CSVWSGGLPGELFF.

A few counts support this clone. A far larger clone differs by one base, so this is likely a read error. The chain combines TRBV14 with TRBJ2-7; 11 nucleotides agree with TRBD1. J was trimmed by 1 base and V by 5 bases; bases with no gene match: 4. Germline loops: CDR1 SGHDN, CDR2 FVKESK. CDR3 length: 15 amino acids. CDR3 amino acids: CASSFGQGASYEQYF. CDR3 coding DNA: TGTGCCAGCAGCTTCGGACAGGGGGCATCCTACGAGCAGTACTTC. Looking up the rest from reference TRBV14 and TRBJ2-7 gives the full variable domain: EAGVTQFPSHSVIEKGQTVTLRCDPISGHDNLYWYRRVMGKEIKFLLHFVKESKQDESGMPNNRFLAERTGGTYSTLKVQPAELEDSGVYFCASSFGQGASYEQYFGPGTRLTVT.

In its sample, this clone was seen a few times. This chain links TRBV14 with TRBJ2-6; D uncertain. CDR1 is SGHDN and CDR2 is FVKESK in the germline V gene. This CDR3 region has 15 residues. Trimming shortened V by 4 bases and J by 0 bases, and 7 bases separated the two germline ends. Here the CDR3 DNA reads TGTGCCAGCAGCCCACAGTACTCTGGGGCCAACGTCCTGACTTTC. Its translation is CASSPQYSGANVLTF.

The rearrangement joins TRBV5-8 to TRBJ1-5, with 9 bases matching TRBD1. The CDR3 contains 15 residues. Germline V gene lookup returns CDR1 SGHTS and CDR2 YDEGEE. V was pared by 7 bases and J by 3 bases, with 8 bases of the junction left unmatched. The CDR3 nucleotides read TGTGCCAGCTCAAAGGACAGGGGAGACAATCAGCCCCAGCATTTT. This encodes CASSKDRGDNQPQHF.

The rearrangement uses TRBV19 and TRBJ2-1; D may be TRBD2 (6 bases). From germline, CDR1 is LNHDA and CDR2 SQIVND (reference sequence). Deletions cut 5 bases from V and 9 bases from J, with 14 bases between. The CDR3 is made up of 13 amino acids. The DNA of the CDR3 is TGTGCCAGTAGTTTAAATATGGGAGGTGAGCAGTTCTTC. This sequence encodes CASSLNMGGEQFF.

The chain couples TRBV5-1 to TRBJ2-3, with D maybe TRBD2 (5 bases). Germline values: CDR1 SGHRS, CDR2 YFSETQ. With 4 bases removed from V and 2 bases from J, the gap between germline ends came to 14 bases. This CDR3 has 15 amino acids. CDR3 sequence (DNA): TGCGCCAGCAGCCCCGAGCGGAACCCCACAGATACGCAGTATTTT. Residues: CASSPERNPTDTQYF.

The genes are TRBV7-2 and TRBJ2-2; D is unclear. V gave up 2 bases and J gave up 0 bases, with 7 bases separating them. The CDR3 is 15 amino acids. Germline loops: CDR1 SGHTA, CDR2 FQGNSA. CDR3 amino acids: CASSLYLSNTGELFF. The CDR3 DNA reads as TGTGCCAGCAGCTTATATCTCTCGAACACCGGGGAGCTGTTTTTT.

In this sample, this clone turned up once. V is TRBV11-2 and J is TRBJ2-5; D not resolved. Germline V gene lookup returns CDR1 SGHAT and CDR2 FQNNGV. V was trimmed by 5 bases and J by 5 bases, leaving 12 bases between them. CDR3 size: 13 residues. This chain's CDR3 is CASSPSRIETQYF. The CDR3 DNA reads as TGTGCCAGCAGCCCGTCCCGAATTGAGACCCAGTACTTC.

The chain carries TRBV5-6 and TRBJ2-2; D is possibly TRBD1 or TRBD2 (6 bases each). This CDR3 has 15 amino acids. V shed 2 bases and J shed 2 bases, with 10 bases lying between them. Germline CDR1 SGHDT, CDR2 YYEEEE. This CDR3 is CASSFGGHNTGELFF. The CDR3 bases are TGTGCCAGCAGCTTCGGGGGCCATAACACCGGGGAGCTGTTTTTT.